This T cell receptor (beta chain) was sequenced during a study of blood T cell repertoires in COVID-19. About the study: Whether acute or convalescent, the COVID-19 samples came from the United States, Italy and Spain. T cells, B-cell-depleted T cells, or PBMCs supplied cDNA or gDNA.

TCRdb's table, derived via immunoSEQ multiplex PCR, lists solely in-frame clones and lacks some. The sample carries about 200,000 clones, about nine tenths recorded once. The germline CDR1 and CDR2 sequences are LGHDT and YNNKEL (reference sequence). V was trimmed by 1 base and J by 5 bases, leaving 14 bases between them. CDR3 length equals 15 residues. This receptor was obtained from a man aged 30 to 45 who had recovered from COVID-19. Sequencing used peripheral blood. The V call is TRBV3-1 (or the pseudogene TRBV3-2), the J call TRBJ2-5; D is undetermined. The CDR3 DNA is TGTGCCAGCAGCCAAGGGGTCTTCGCGGTGGAGACCCAGTACTTC. Translated, it gives CASSQGVFAVETQYF.